This is a list of T cell receptor beta chains from one sample in a study of Ad26.COV2.S vaccination and SARS-CoV-2 variants. Some clones are missing from TCRdb's copy, which holds only in-frame ones; the method was immunoSEQ multiplex PCR. The sample yields roughly 400,000 clones, 80% to 95% seen once. The source was peripheral blood, collected in a trial of Ad26.COV2.S vaccine versus placebo. Receptors were obtained from a person between 18 and 60 years old who received the Ad26.COV2.S COVID-19 vaccine or a placebo. CDR3s include the opening cysteine and the closing phenylalanine or tryptophan. D genes are given only for firm matches. Some rows mark clone size as missing; the rest say once, few, many or name a class of expanded clone.

cdr3_aa cdr3_nt j_call v_call clone_size d_call
CASSAAGGINEQFF TGTGCCAGCAGCGCCGCCGGGGGTATCAATGAGCAGTTCTTC TRBJ2-1 TRBV11-3 once NA
CASSSPSGGTNEKLFF TGTGCCAGCAGCTCCCCCTCAGGGGGCACTAATGAAAAACTGTTTTTT TRBJ1-4 TRBV5-4 once TRBD1
CASSEAPENTEAFF TGTGCCAGCAGTGAAGCACCGGAGAACACTGAAGCTTTCTTT TRBJ1-1 TRBV2 NA NA
CASSVRGMNYGYTF TGTGCCAGTAGTGTCAGGGGGATGAACTATGGCTACACCTTC TRBJ1-2 TRBV19 NA TRBD1
CASIPREGGTDTQYF TGTGCCAGCATTCCTCGGGAAGGCGGCACAGATACGCAGTATTTT TRBJ2-3 TRBV27 NA NA
CASSLRQTYNQPQHF TGTGCCAGCAGCTTACGACAGACTTACAATCAGCCCCAGCATTTT TRBJ1-5 TRBV7-2 NA NA
CASSQLLARNEQFF TGTGCCAGCAGTCAACTACTAGCGCGGAATGAGCAGTTCTTC TRBJ2-1 TRBV25-1 NA TRBD2
CASSGAGAGAKNIQYF TGTGCCAGCAGCGGAGCAGGGGCCGGAGCCAAAAACATTCAGTACTTC TRBJ2-4 TRBV13 NA NA
CASSLSNTYNEQFF TGTGCCAGCAGCTTATCGAACACATACAATGAGCAGTTCTTC TRBJ2-1 TRBV7-8 NA NA
CASSQDRGATNEKLFF TGCGCCAGCAGCCAAGATCGGGGGGCAACTAATGAAAAACTGTTTTTT TRBJ1-4 TRBV4-3 NA NA
CASRKIQFSF TGTGCCAGCAGAAAAATACAGTTCAGCTTC TRBJ1-2 TRBV28 NA NA
CASNPRASREQYF TGTGCCAGCAACCCGAGGGCGAGCAGGGAGCAGTACTTC TRBJ2-7 TRBV5-8 NA NA
CASSEVGLAPHEQYF TGTGCCAGCAGTGAAGTGGGACTAGCCCCCCACGAGCAGTACTTC TRBJ2-7 TRBV6-1 NA TRBD2
CASSEGIEGGDSPLHF TGTGCCAGCAGTGAAGGGATCGAAGGGGGCGATTCACCCCTCCACTTT TRBJ1-6 TRBV6-1 NA TRBD1
CASSPRQTTDTQYF TGTGCCAGCAGCCCTAGACAGACCACAGATACGCAGTATTTT TRBJ2-3 TRBV7-9 NA NA
CASSDRYGRETQYF TGTGCCAGCAGCGACCGGTACGGACGGGAGACCCAGTACTTC TRBJ2-5 TRBV2 NA NA
CASSPGGSGYNEQFF TGCGCCAGCAGCCCTGGTGGTAGCGGGTACAATGAGCAGTTCTTC TRBJ2-1 TRBV5-1 once TRBD2
CAWNRRAGNTIYF TGTGCCTGGAATCGGAGGGCTGGAAACACCATATATTTT TRBJ1-3 TRBV30 NA NA
CASSLGRALTF TGTGCCAGCAGCTTGGGTAGGGCTCTCACCTTC TRBJ1-2 TRBV5-4 NA NA
CASSALTLAGSSYEQYF TGCGCCAGCAGCGCACTTACCCTAGCGGGATCCTCCTACGAGCAGTACTTC TRBJ2-7 TRBV5-1 NA TRBD2
CASSITGTSGNTIYF TGTGCCAGTAGTATAACAGGGACTTCTGGAAACACCATATATTTT TRBJ1-3 TRBV19 few NA
CASSVGVAGDEQYF TGTGCCAGCAGCGTAGGGGTAGCGGGAGATGAGCAGTACTTC TRBJ2-7 TRBV9 NA TRBD2
CAWSVLRPTGQMGYGYTF TGTGCCTGGAGTGTACTGAGGCCAACAGGACAGATGGGCTATGGCTACACCTTC TRBJ1-2 TRBV30 NA NA
CASSTDESLHQPQHF TGTGCCAGCAGCACGGACGAATCGCTACATCAGCCCCAGCATTTT TRBJ1-5 TRBV21-1 few NA
CASSPGTGGNYGYTF TGTGCCAGCAGCCCTGGGACAGGGGGTAACTATGGCTACACCTTC TRBJ1-2 TRBV7-2 NA TRBD1
CASKGTGIPEAFF TGTGCCAGCAAGGGGACAGGGATTCCTGAAGCTTTCTTT TRBJ1-1 TRBV6-5 NA TRBD1
CASSLGAVSNQPQHF TGTGCCAGCAGCTTAGGGGCAGTTAGCAATCAGCCCCAGCATTTT TRBJ1-5 TRBV7-2 NA NA
CASSDAGVYNEQFF TGTGCCAGCAGTGATGCGGGAGTCTACAATGAGCAGTTCTTC TRBJ2-1 TRBV2 NA TRBD2
CASSPGTSGTTQYF TGTGCCAGCAGCCCTGGGACTAGCGGGACAACGCAGTATTTT TRBJ2-3 TRBV4-2 NA TRBD2
CASSLLLAGVEQYF TGCGCCAGCAGCTTGCTCCTAGCGGGAGTCGAGCAGTACTTC TRBJ2-7 TRBV5-1 NA TRBD2
CASSIGTGRYNEQFF TGTGCCAGTAGTATAGGGACAGGGCGATACAATGAGCAGTTCTTC TRBJ2-1 TRBV19 NA TRBD1
CASSLMWREYNEQFF TGTGCCAGCAGCTTGATGTGGCGGGAGTACAATGAGCAGTTCTTC TRBJ2-1 TRBV5-4 once TRBD2